This T cell receptor beta chain was identified in a study of T cell changes during pregnancy in multiple sclerosis. Here immunoSEQ multiplex PCR was the method, and the copy in TCRdb shows in-frame clones only, minus some. The table includes 65,000 to 85,000 clones, around nine tenths detected once. The sequence was obtained from a female donor with multiple sclerosis, enrolled in a pregnancy study. Sequenced here: CD4+ T cells from peripheral blood mononuclear cells, sampled before pregnancy.

The CDR3 region is CASSVTPGTGTTEAFF. The CDR3 bases are TGTGCCAGCAGCGTGACCCCCGGGACAGGGACCACTGAAGCTTTCTTT. The chain joins TRBV9 to TRBJ1-1, with 9 bases matching TRBD1. The germline CDR1 and CDR2 sequences are SGDLS and YYNGEE. Trimming took 2 bases from V and 4 from J; bases not matched to a gene: 9. This CDR3 region has 16 residues.